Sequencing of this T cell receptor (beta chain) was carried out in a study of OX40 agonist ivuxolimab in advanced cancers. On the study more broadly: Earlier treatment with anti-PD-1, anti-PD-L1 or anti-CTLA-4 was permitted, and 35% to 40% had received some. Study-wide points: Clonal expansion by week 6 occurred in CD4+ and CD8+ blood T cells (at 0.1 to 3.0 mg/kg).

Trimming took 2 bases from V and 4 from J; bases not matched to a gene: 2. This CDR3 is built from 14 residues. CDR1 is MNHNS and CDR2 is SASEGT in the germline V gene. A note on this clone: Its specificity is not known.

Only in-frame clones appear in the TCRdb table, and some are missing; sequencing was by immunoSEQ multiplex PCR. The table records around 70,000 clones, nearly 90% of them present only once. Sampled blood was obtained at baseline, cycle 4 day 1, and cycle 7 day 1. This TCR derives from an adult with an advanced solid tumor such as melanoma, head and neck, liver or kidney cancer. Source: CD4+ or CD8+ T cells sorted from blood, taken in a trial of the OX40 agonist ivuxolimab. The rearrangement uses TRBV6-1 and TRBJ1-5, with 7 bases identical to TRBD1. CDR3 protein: CASSEQGENQPQHF. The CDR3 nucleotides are TGTGCCAGCAGTGAACAGGGGGAAAATCAGCCCCAGCATTTT.